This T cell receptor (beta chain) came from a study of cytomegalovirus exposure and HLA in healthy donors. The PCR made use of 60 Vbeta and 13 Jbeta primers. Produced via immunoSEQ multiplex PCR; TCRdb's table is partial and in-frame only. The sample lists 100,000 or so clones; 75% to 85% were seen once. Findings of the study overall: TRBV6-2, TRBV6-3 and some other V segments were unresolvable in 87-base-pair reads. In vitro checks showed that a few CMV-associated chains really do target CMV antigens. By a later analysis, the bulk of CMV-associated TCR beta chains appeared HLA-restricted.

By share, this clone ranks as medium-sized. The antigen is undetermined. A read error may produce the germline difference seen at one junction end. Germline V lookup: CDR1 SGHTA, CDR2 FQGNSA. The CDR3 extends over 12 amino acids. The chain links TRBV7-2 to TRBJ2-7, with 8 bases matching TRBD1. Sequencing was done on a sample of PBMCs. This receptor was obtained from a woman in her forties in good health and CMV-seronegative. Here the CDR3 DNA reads TGTGCCAGCAGCTTGGACAGGGTTCGGTTTATCTTC. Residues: CASSLDRVRFIF.